The next 22 T cell receptor beta chains were all read from a single sample in a study of cytomegalovirus exposure and HLA in healthy donors. A multiplex PCR was run with 60 Vbeta primers and 13 Jbeta primers. Using immunoSEQ multiplex PCR, the repertoire was profiled, and TCRdb retains in-frame clones only, with some absent. The sample shows 200,000 or so clones, approximately 85% of them seen only once. Sequenced sample: PBMCs. The receptors derive from a woman between 40 and 50 years old in good health and CMV-seronegative.

The rearrangement uses TRBV6-6 and TRBJ1-2, with D perhaps TRBD1 (5 bases). V lost 2 bases and J 2 bases, leaving 9 bases between the germline ends. Germline V gives CDR1 MNHNY, CDR2 SVGAGI (reference sequence). This CDR3 region has 14 residues. CDR3 amino acids: CASSYQGSNYGYTF. The CDR3 DNA is TGTGCCAGCAGTTACCAGGGATCAAACTATGGCTACACCTTC.

The rearrangement joins TRBV14 to TRBJ2-1, with a possible D match to TRBD2 (6 bases). V lost 0 bases and J 4 bases, leaving 16 bases between the germline ends. In germline, CDR1 is SGHDN, CDR2 FVKESK. The CDR3 consists of 17 residues. CDR3 sequence: CASSQDRGFRLYNEQFF. CDR3 nucleotide sequence: TGTGCCAGCAGCCAAGATCGGGGGTTCCGGTTGTACAATGAGCAGTTCTTC.

This clone was recorded once. At one end the junction does not follow the germline gene, possibly because of a read error. The V and J genes are TRBV5-1 and TRBJ1-2, with D possibly being TRBD1 (6 bases). This CDR3 has 14 residues. Per the germline V gene, CDR1 is SGHRS and CDR2 is YFSETQ. CDR3 amino acids: CASSPWGGVGGYTF. DNA of the CDR3: TGTGCCAGCAGCCCATGGGGGGGCGTCGGGGGCTACACCTTC.

The J gene is TRBJ2-1, the V gene TRBV7-7; weak D call: TRBD1 (6 bases). The CDR3 sequence is 14 residues long. Per germline, CDR1 SSHAT and CDR2 FNYEAQ (reference sequence). V was trimmed by 2 bases and J by 7 bases, leaving 12 bases between them. CDR3 DNA sequence: TGTGCCAGCAGCTTACTAGGGGGTTGGAATGAGCAGTTCTTC. Translated: CASSLLGGWNEQFF.

The gene calls are TRBV7-2 and TRBJ2-3; a possible D gene is TRBD1 (6 bases). Trimming removed 6 bases at V and 2 bases at J, with 12 bases between. Germline V CDR1 and CDR2: SGHTA, FQGNSA. The CDR3 loop spans 14 amino acids. The CDR3 bases are TGTGCCAGCAGGCGAGGGGGTCACACAGATACGCAGTATTTT. It codes for CASRRGGHTDTQYF.

V gene TRBV19 combines with J gene TRBJ1-1, with D possibly being TRBD1 (6 bases). The V gene's germline CDR1 is LNHDA and CDR2 SQIVND (reference sequence). The CDR3 length is 14 residues. V shed 6 bases and J shed 1 base, with 12 bases lying between them. As DNA, the CDR3 is TGTGCCAGTAGCCAAGCGACAGGGAACACTGAAGCTTTCTTT. Translating it yields CASSQATGNTEAFF.

This chain connects TRBV6-5 to TRBJ1-2; 9 bases line up with TRBD1. Per the germline V gene, CDR1 is MNHEY and CDR2 is SVGAGI. J lost 9 bases, V lost 2 bases, and 7 bases had no gene match. The CDR3 has 14 residues. Written as DNA, the CDR3 is TGTGCCAGCAGTTACCAAACAGGGGGCGAACGCTACACCTTC. As protein: CASSYQTGGERYTF.

Only one count was recorded for this clone. This chain uses TRBV19 with TRBJ2-7; 10 positions match TRBD1. The CDR3 covers 15 residues. J gave up 5 bases and V 6 bases, and 10 bases lay outside the gene matches. Germline V CDR1 and CDR2: LNHDA, SQIVND (reference sequence). CDR3 amino acids: CASRLQGQGLDEQYF. The CDR3 DNA reads as TGTGCCAGTAGGCTCCAGGGACAGGGGTTAGACGAGCAGTACTTC. Combining the CDR3 with reference TRBV19 and TRBJ2-7 gives the whole variable domain DGGITQSPKYLFRKEGQNVTLSCEQNLNHDAMYWYRQDPGQGLRLIYYSQIVNDFQKGDIAEGYSVSREKKESFPLTVTSAQKNPTAFYLCASRLQGQGLDEQYFGPGTRLTVT.

The V gene is TRBV14, the J gene TRBJ2-5; 7 bases line up with TRBD1. The trim removed 3 bases at V and 4 bases at J, leaving 5 bases unmatched. CDR1 SGHDN and CDR2 FVKESK come from the germline V gene. The CDR3 extends over 14 amino acids. This chain's CDR3 is CASSQTGWGETQYF. The CDR3 DNA follows: TGTGCCAGCAGCCAGACAGGGTGGGGAGAGACCCAGTACTTC. The full variable domain, its missing parts supplied by reference TRBV14 and TRBJ2-5, is EAGVTQFPSHSVIEKGQTVTLRCDPISGHDNLYWYRRVMGKEIKFLLHFVKESKQDESGMPNNRFLAERTGGTYSTLKVQPAELEDSGVYFCASSQTGWGETQYFGPGTRLLVL.

The CDR3 DNA reads TGTGCCAGCAGCCTTAGCGGGGGCACAGATACGCAGTATTTT. This translates into CASSLSGGTDTQYF. V and J are TRBV6-5 and TRBJ2-3; 8 bases are shared with TRBD2. The CDR3 runs to 14 residues. Germline CDR1 MNHEY, CDR2 SVGAGI. The V and J ends lost 6 bases and 1 base, in that order; junction bases with no gene match: 3.

This chain joins TRBV19 and TRBJ1-4; D remains unclear. CDR3 length: 15 residues. CDR1 is LNHDA and CDR2 is SQIVND in the germline V gene (reference sequence). V was pared by 5 bases and J by 0 bases, with 10 bases between. The CDR3: CASSALSATNEKLFF. The CDR3 nucleotides are TGTGCCAGTAGTGCGTTGTCGGCAACTAATGAAAAACTGTTTTTT. Full variable domain (rest looked up from reference TRBV19 and TRBJ1-4): DGGITQSPKYLFRKEGQNVTLSCEQNLNHDAMYWYRQDPGQGLRLIYYSQIVNDFQKGDIAEGYSVSREKKESFPLTVTSAQKNPTAFYLCASSALSATNEKLFFGSGTQLSVL.

V usage is TRBV6-1 and J usage is TRBJ2-7; the D gene is possibly TRBD2 (7 bases). The CDR3 is made up of 12 amino acids. Germline CDR1 and CDR2: MNHNS and SASEGT. Deletions cut 6 bases from V and 2 bases from J, with 8 bases between. CDR3 DNA: TGTGCCAGCAGAGGGGGGGCCTACGAGCAGTACTTC. Translation gives CASRGGAYEQYF.

This chain uses TRBV2 with TRBJ2-7; D gene unclear. V shed 5 bases and J shed 3 bases, with 5 bases lying between them. This CDR3 spans 11 amino acids. CDR1 is SNHLY, CDR2 FYNNEI, per germline. CDR3 protein: CASSPFYEQYF. For the CDR3, the DNA is TGTGCCAGCAGTCCTTTCTACGAGCAGTACTTC.

This clone was detected once. The chain combines TRBV4-1 with TRBJ2-7, with 8 bases lining up with TRBD1. V lost 0 bases, J lost 2 bases, and 3 bases stayed unmatched. Germline loops: CDR1 MGHRA, CDR2 YSYEKL. This CDR3 comprises 15 residues. The CDR3 DNA follows: TGCGCCAGCAGCCAAGATTCCAGGGGGCCCTACGAGCAGTACTTC. This encodes CASSQDSRGPYEQYF.

The rearrangement uses TRBV10-2 and TRBJ2-3; 8 nucleotides line up with TRBD2. This CDR3 is built from 14 residues. V gave up 11 bases and J gave up 2 bases; unmatched junction bases: 9. CDR1 WSHSY and CDR2 SAAADI come from the germline V gene. CDR3: CAGSGAGVTDTQYF. The CDR3 region has the DNA TGCGCCGGGAGCGGAGCGGGAGTCACAGATACGCAGTATTTT.

V is TRBV7-9 and J is TRBJ2-5; the match to TRBD2 covers 10 bases. The germline V gene has CDR1 SEHNR and CDR2 FQNEAQ (reference sequence). With V trimmed by 5 bases and J by 3 bases, 3 bases remained unmatched. The CDR3 consists of 14 residues. CDR3 region: CASSRTSGEETQYF. CDR3 nucleotide sequence: TGTGCCAGCAGCCGGACTAGCGGCGAAGAGACCCAGTACTTC.

This clone was seen more than once but under ten times. This CDR3 is CASSQVNPDTQYF. The CDR3 DNA is TGCGCCAGCAGCCAAGTTAATCCAGATACGCAGTATTTT. The chain carries TRBV4-1 and TRBJ2-3, with unresolved D. Trimming took off 1 base at V and 4 bases at J, with 6 bases between the two ends. The CDR3 totals 13 residues. The germline V gene encodes CDR1 MGHRA and CDR2 YSYEKL.

The rearrangement links TRBV19 to TRBJ2-7; 8 nucleotides agree with TRBD1. CDR3 length equals 14 residues. Unmatched junction bases numbered 7, after V lost 5 bases and J lost 4 bases. The V gene's germline CDR1 is LNHDA and CDR2 SQIVND (reference sequence). This chain's CDR3 is CASSPGTGSYEQYF. In nucleotides, the CDR3 is TGTGCCAGTAGTCCAGGGACAGGCTCGTACGAGCAGTACTTC.

The sample holds a few counts of this clone. V and J are TRBV27 and TRBJ2-2; a possible D gene is TRBD2 (6 bases). The CDR3 totals 13 residues. The V gene's germline CDR1 is MNHEY and CDR2 SMNVEV (reference sequence). V was clipped by 4 bases and J by 4 bases, with 7 bases between them. CDR3 sequence (DNA): TGTGCCAGCAGTTCCGGGGGCACCGGGGAGCTGTTTTTT. Encoded protein: CASSSGGTGELFF.

CDR3 region: CASSEPPDTQYF. DNA for the CDR3: TGTGCCAGCAGTGAACCCCCGGATACGCAGTATTTT. The chain recombines TRBV6-1 with TRBJ2-3; D call uncertain. The germline V gene encodes CDR1 MNHNS and CDR2 SASEGT. Trimming pared 2 bases from V and 6 bases from J, leaving 6 bases between. This CDR3 region has 12 residues.

On this clone itself: The junction shows a germline mismatch at one end, possibly a read error. The V call is TRBV29-1, the J call TRBJ1-2; unclear D gene. The CDR3 covers 9 residues. Germline loops: CDR1 SQVTM, CDR2 ANQGSEA. The CDR3 loop reads CSVANSGSF. In DNA, the CDR3 is TGCAGCGTTGCGAACAGTGGCTCCTTC.

This clone has a single count. The chain uses TRBV30 and TRBJ2-7, with 7 bases aligning to TRBD2. There are 13 residues in the CDR3. Germline V gene data show CDR1 as GTSNPN and CDR2 as SVGIG (reference sequence). The J segment lost 2 bases and the V segment lost 0 bases, leaving 1 base of the junction unmatched. CDR3 DNA: TGTGCCTGGAGTGTACTAGCGACCTACGAGCAGTACTTC. This sequence encodes CAWSVLATYEQYF.